This is a list of T cell receptor beta chains from one sample in a study of OX40 agonist ivuxolimab in advanced cancers. Assay: immunoSEQ multiplex PCR; the TCRdb copy retains only in-frame clones and omits some. Of about 27,000 clones listed, about nine tenths were seen once; the top ten hold less than 25%. The sequencing here drew on CD4+ or CD8+ T cells sorted from blood, taken in a trial of the OX40 agonist ivuxolimab. These TCRs come from an adult with an advanced solid tumor such as melanoma, head and neck, liver or kidney cancer. Each CDR3 is given with its conserved first and last residue. Each record gives: D gene, J gene, clone size, V gene, CDR3 DNA, CDR3 protein. A D gene is named only where the DNA matches it firmly. Clone size is given for some rows only: seen once, a few or many times, or a class if the clone is expanded.

D: TRBD1
J: TRBJ2-7
size: once
V: TRBV2
DNA: TGTGCCAGCAGTAGAACAGGGGATTTCGTATACGAGCAGTACTTC
CDR3: CASSRTGDFVYEQYF

D: NA
J: TRBJ2-2
size: once
V: TRBV6-5
DNA: TGTGCCAGCAGTTACGGGCCAGGGAACACCGGGGAGCTGTTTTTT
CDR3: CASSYGPGNTGELFF

D: NA
J: TRBJ1-1
size: once
V: TRBV6-1
DNA: TGTGCCAGCATCCCGATGGGGCTCCAGAACACTGAAGCTTTCTTT
CDR3: CASIPMGLQNTEAFF

D: NA
J: TRBJ2-2
size: NA
V: TRBV7-2
DNA: TGTGCCAGCAGCTGGCCCGGGGCCGGGGAGCTGTTTTTT
CDR3: CASSWPGAGELFF

D: TRBD1
J: TRBJ1-5
size: once
V: TRBV5-6
DNA: TGTGCCAGCAGCTACAGGGGGGTCAATCAGCCCCAGCATTTT
CDR3: CASSYRGVNQPQHF

D: TRBD2
J: TRBJ2-5
size: once
V: TRBV6-1
DNA: TGTGCCAGCACAAGCGGGGACCTAGAGACCCAGTACTTC
CDR3: CASTSGDLETQYF

D: NA
J: TRBJ2-1
size: NA
V: TRBV9
DNA: TGTGCCAGCAGCGTAGACGGGGGGCGCAATGAGCAGTTCTTC
CDR3: CASSVDGGRNEQFF

D: NA
J: TRBJ2-7
size: once
V: TRBV27
DNA: TGTGCCAGCAGTCCCAGCGACACATACGAGCAGTACTTC
CDR3: CASSPSDTYEQYF

D: NA
J: TRBJ2-5
size: NA
V: TRBV18
DNA: TGTGCCAGCTCACCACTTTTCGTCCGACAAGTAAGACGCGGGACCCAGTACTTC
CDR3: CASSPLFVRQVRRGTQYF

D: NA
J: TRBJ2-3
size: NA
V: TRBV7-9
DNA: TGTGCCAGCACCATCCTCTGGGATACGCAGTATTTT
CDR3: CASTILWDTQYF

D: TRBD1
J: TRBJ2-7
size: NA
V: TRBV28
DNA: TGTGCCAGCAGCCATTCCGGGACAGGGACTCCGTCTAGCCCCTACGAGCAGTACTTC
CDR3: CASSHSGTGTPSSPYEQYF

D: NA
J: TRBJ1-1
size: NA
V: TRBV2
DNA: TGTGCCAGCAGTGAATGGCAGACGAACACTGAAGCTTTCTTT
CDR3: CASSEWQTNTEAFF

D: TRBD1
J: TRBJ2-3
size: once
V: TRBV5-1
DNA: TGCGCCAGCAGCTTGGGACAGGGGGACATAGATACGCAGTATTTT
CDR3: CASSLGQGDIDTQYF

D: NA
J: TRBJ1-6
size: NA
V: TRBV27
DNA: TGTGCCAGCACCCGGGGCGTGGCAGGAGAGTCACCCCTCCACTTT
CDR3: CASTRGVAGESPLHF

D: TRBD2
J: TRBJ2-5
size: NA
V: TRBV29-1
DNA: TGCAGCGTTTCAGGACTAGCGGTCGTCGAAGAGACCCAGTACTTC
CDR3: CSVSGLAVVEETQYF

D: NA
J: TRBJ1-1
size: NA
V: TRBV29-1
DNA: TGCAGCGTTGATCCGGGAGGTCGGGAAGCTTTCTTT
CDR3: CSVDPGGREAFF

D: NA
J: TRBJ2-7
size: NA
V: TRBV7-2
DNA: TGTGCCAGCAGCCTATTACAGGACTACGAGCAGTACTTC
CDR3: CASSLLQDYEQYF

D: NA
J: TRBJ2-7
size: NA
V: TRBV5-1
DNA: TGCGCCAGCAGCCCCTACCCGACAGGATACGAGCAGTACTTC
CDR3: CASSPYPTGYEQYF

D: TRBD1
J: TRBJ1-3
size: NA
V: TRBV4-1
DNA: TGCGCCAGCAGCCAAAACGCTGAGGGACAGTCCATATATTTT
CDR3: CASSQNAEGQSIYF

D: NA
J: TRBJ2-2
size: NA
V: TRBV7-9
DNA: TGTGCCAGCAGCTTAAGTAGCTGGGTACAAAACACCGGGGAGCTGTTTTTT
CDR3: CASSLSSWVQNTGELFF

D: TRBD1
J: TRBJ1-2
size: NA
V: TRBV7-2
DNA: TGTGCCAGCAGCTCCCTCAGGGGGGAAGACTATGGCTACACCTTC
CDR3: CASSSLRGEDYGYTF

D: NA
J: TRBJ2-1
size: once
V: TRBV27
DNA: TGTGCCAGCAGTTCGGGACCGTCCCCCTACAATGAGCAGTTCTTC
CDR3: CASSSGPSPYNEQFF

D: TRBD1
J: TRBJ2-1
size: NA
V: TRBV19
DNA: TGTGCCAGTAGTATACCCGACAGGGGGGCCTACAATGAGCAGTTCTTC
CDR3: CASSIPDRGAYNEQFF

D: TRBD1
J: TRBJ2-7
size: NA
V: TRBV15
DNA: TGTGCCACCAGCAGAGAACAGGGGGCCCACGAGCAGTACTTC
CDR3: CATSREQGAHEQYF

D: NA
J: TRBJ2-3
size: NA
V: TRBV9
DNA: TGTGCCAGCAGCGTAGCTATCCTCAGCACAGATACGCAGTATTTT
CDR3: CASSVAILSTDTQYF

D: NA
J: TRBJ2-7
size: NA
V: TRBV2
DNA: TGTGCCAGCAGTGGGGTTACCCCCCACGAGCAGTACTTC
CDR3: CASSGVTPHEQYF

D: TRBD2
J: TRBJ2-7
size: NA
V: TRBV5-1
DNA: TGCGCCAGCAGCCCGGGGACTAGCGGATACTACGAGCAGTACTTC
CDR3: CASSPGTSGYYEQYF

D: TRBD1
J: TRBJ2-7
size: NA
V: TRBV7-6
DNA: TGTGCCAGCAGCTCCCGGGACAGGGGGTACGAGCAGTACTTC
CDR3: CASSSRDRGYEQYF

D: NA
J: TRBJ2-3
size: NA
V: TRBV30
DNA: TGTGCCTGGAGTGTCCTTGGGACCACAGATACGCAGTATTTT
CDR3: CAWSVLGTTDTQYF

D: TRBD2
J: TRBJ2-1
size: NA
V: TRBV30
DNA: TGTGCCTGGAGCGGACTAGCGCCCAGCTCCTACAATGAGCAGTTCTTC
CDR3: CAWSGLAPSSYNEQFF

D: NA
J: TRBJ2-3
size: NA
V: TRBV27
DNA: TGTGCCAGCAGTTTAGTGGGGGAGATAGATACGCAGTATTTT
CDR3: CASSLVGEIDTQYF

D: NA
J: TRBJ2-1
size: NA
V: TRBV27
DNA: TGTGCCAGCAGTTTAAGCGTCTACAATGAGCAGTTCTTC
CDR3: CASSLSVYNEQFF

D: NA
J: TRBJ1-1
size: NA
V: TRBV6-1
DNA: TGTGCCAGCACCGCTGGTGGGGGGCCGGGCACTGAAGCTTTCTTT
CDR3: CASTAGGGPGTEAFF

D: NA
J: TRBJ1-2
size: NA
V: TRBV28
DNA: TGTGCCAGCAGTTTGGAGGGCACGCTGGCTTTTAACTATGGCTACACCTTC
CDR3: CASSLEGTLAFNYGYTF

D: NA
J: TRBJ1-6
size: NA
V: TRBV4-3
DNA: TGCGCCAGCAGCCAAGATACAGGGTGGAATTCACCCCTCCACTTT
CDR3: CASSQDTGWNSPLHF

D: NA
J: TRBJ1-1
size: NA
V: TRBV4-1
DNA: TGCGCCAGCAGCCAACCACCCCAGGTAATGAACACTGAAGCTTTCTTT
CDR3: CASSQPPQVMNTEAFF

D: TRBD1
J: TRBJ1-1
size: NA
V: TRBV4-1
DNA: TGCGCCAGCAGCTCGACTACAGGGGGTACGGGCACTGAAGCTTTCTTT
CDR3: CASSSTTGGTGTEAFF

D: TRBD1
J: TRBJ2-3
size: NA
V: TRBV27
DNA: TGTGCCAGCAGTGGGTACAGGGGGGCAGATACGCAGTATTTT
CDR3: CASSGYRGADTQYF

D: TRBD1
J: TRBJ1-1
size: NA
V: TRBV11-2
DNA: TGTGCCAGCAGCCCCGAATCCGGGACAGGGGAAGAAGCTTTCTTT
CDR3: CASSPESGTGEEAFF

D: NA
J: TRBJ1-1
size: once
V: TRBV19
DNA: TGTGCCAGTACCCAAAGAGGGAGTTATACTGAAGCTTTCTTT
CDR3: CASTQRGSYTEAFF

D: TRBD2
J: TRBJ2-2
size: NA
V: TRBV5-4
DNA: TGTGCCAGCAGCTTGGGGGGTCCTAGCGGGAGTTCAGGGGAGCTGTTTTTT
CDR3: CASSLGGPSGSSGELFF

D: NA
J: TRBJ2-1
size: NA
V: TRBV11-2
DNA: TGTGCCAGCAGCTTAGTATTTGGCCCCCAGAGCTCCTACAATGAGCAGTTCTTC
CDR3: CASSLVFGPQSSYNEQFF

D: TRBD2
J: TRBJ2-1
size: NA
V: TRBV27
DNA: TGTGCCAGCTCTACTAGCGCCTACAATGAGCAGTTCTTC
CDR3: CASSTSAYNEQFF

D: NA
J: TRBJ1-5
size: few
V: TRBV27
DNA: TGTGCCAGCAGCTCAGGCGGTCAGCCCCAGCATTTT
CDR3: CASSSGGQPQHF

D: NA
J: TRBJ2-2
size: NA
V: TRBV9
DNA: TGTGCCAGCAGCGTCGCCGGGTCCGTAACCGGGGAGCTGTTTTTT
CDR3: CASSVAGSVTGELFF

D: NA
J: TRBJ2-7
size: NA
V: TRBV6-6
DNA: TGTGCCAGCAGTGACCCACTAGACTACGAGCAGTACTTC
CDR3: CASSDPLDYEQYF

D: NA
J: TRBJ2-7
size: NA
V: TRBV5-4
DNA: TGTGCCAGCAGCTTGGCCACGGGGCTGTACGAGCAGTACTTC
CDR3: CASSLATGLYEQYF

D: TRBD1
J: TRBJ1-1
size: NA
V: TRBV11-2
DNA: TGTGCCAGCAGCTTCATTCCGGGACAGGGATTTACGAACACTGAAGCTTTCTTT
CDR3: CASSFIPGQGFTNTEAFF

D: NA
J: TRBJ1-1
size: NA
V: TRBV27
DNA: TGTGCCAGCTCTACGGCTCAAGGGAACACTGAAGCTTTCTTT
CDR3: CASSTAQGNTEAFF

D: TRBD2
J: TRBJ2-1
size: once
V: TRBV9
DNA: TGTGCCAGCACATATCCCCTGGGGACTAGCGGGTACAATGAGCAGTTCTTC
CDR3: CASTYPLGTSGYNEQFF

D: TRBD2
J: TRBJ2-7
size: NA
V: TRBV19
DNA: TGTGCCAGTAGTATAGTGGGACTAGGCGAGGACGAGCAGTACTTC
CDR3: CASSIVGLGEDEQYF

D: NA
J: TRBJ2-7
size: NA
V: TRBV9
DNA: TGTGCCAGCAGCGTAGGTGAGGGTGTATCCGCCGAGCAGTACTTC
CDR3: CASSVGEGVSAEQYF

D: TRBD2
J: TRBJ2-1
size: few
V: TRBV7-9
DNA: TGTGCCAGCAGCTTATTGGGCGGGAGGGACAATGAGCAGTTCTTC
CDR3: CASSLLGGRDNEQFF

D: TRBD1
J: TRBJ1-5
size: NA
V: TRBV5-6
DNA: TGTGCCAGCAGCTCCGGGACAGGAAATCAGCCCCAGCATTTT
CDR3: CASSSGTGNQPQHF

D: NA
J: TRBJ2-1
size: few
V: TRBV27
DNA: TGTGCCAGCAGTTTGGAACGTGAGCTGAGCCACAATGAGCAGTTCTTC
CDR3: CASSLERELSHNEQFF